This T cell receptor beta chain is drawn from a study of blood T cell repertoires in COVID-19. Germline assignment: CDR1 MDHEN and CDR2 SYDVKM. CDR3 size: 14 residues. V lost 4 bases and J lost 4; bases outside the gene matches: 6. Per the study methods: Scientists estimated how many nucleated cells there were by amplifying reference gene primers. Using immunoSEQ multiplex PCR, the repertoire was profiled, and TCRdb retains in-frame clones only, with some absent. V and J calls and clone size are given by that table; D and trimming were obtained from the DNA. In the table there are some 170,000 clones, 70% to 90% of which are singletons.

This sequence joins TRBV28 and TRBJ1-2, with TRBD1 identical over 7 bases. The source is a human donor in a cohort sampled during active COVID-19. What was sequenced was peripheral blood. CDR3 amino acids: CASSSLEGAYGYTF. In nucleotides, the CDR3 is TGTGCCAGCAGTTCCCTCGAGGGGGCCTATGGCTACACCTTC.